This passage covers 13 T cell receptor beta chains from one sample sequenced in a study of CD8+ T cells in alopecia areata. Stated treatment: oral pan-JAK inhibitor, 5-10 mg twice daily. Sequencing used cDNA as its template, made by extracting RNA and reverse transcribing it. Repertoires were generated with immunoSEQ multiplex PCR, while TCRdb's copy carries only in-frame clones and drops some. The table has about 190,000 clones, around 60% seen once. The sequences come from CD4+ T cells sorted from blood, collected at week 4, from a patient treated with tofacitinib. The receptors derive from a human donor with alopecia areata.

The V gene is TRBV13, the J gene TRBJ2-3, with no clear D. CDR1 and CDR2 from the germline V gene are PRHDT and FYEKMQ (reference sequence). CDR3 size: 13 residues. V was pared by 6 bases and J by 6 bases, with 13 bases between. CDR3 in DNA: TGTGCCAGCAGGGGCCCATTCACGGATACGCAGTATTTT. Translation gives CASRGPFTDTQYF. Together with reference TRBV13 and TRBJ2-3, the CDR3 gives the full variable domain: AAGVIQSPRHLIKEKRETATLKCYPIPRHDTVYWYQQGPGQDPQFLISFYEKMQSDKGSIPDRFSAQQFSDYHSELNMSSLELGDSALYFCASRGPFTDTQYFGPGTRLTVL.

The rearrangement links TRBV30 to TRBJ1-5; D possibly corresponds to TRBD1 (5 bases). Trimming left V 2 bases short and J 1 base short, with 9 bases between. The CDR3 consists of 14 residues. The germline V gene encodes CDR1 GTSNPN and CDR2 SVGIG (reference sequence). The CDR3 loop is CAWSLGVSNQPQHF. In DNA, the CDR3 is TGTGCCTGGAGTTTAGGGGTGAGCAATCAGCCCCAGCATTTT. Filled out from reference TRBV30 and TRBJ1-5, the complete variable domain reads SQTIHQWPATLVQPVGSPLSLECTVEGTSNPNLYWYRQAAGRGLQLLFYSVGIGQISSEVPQNLSASRPQDRQFILSSKKLLLSDSGFYLCAWSLGVSNQPQHFGDGTRLSIL.

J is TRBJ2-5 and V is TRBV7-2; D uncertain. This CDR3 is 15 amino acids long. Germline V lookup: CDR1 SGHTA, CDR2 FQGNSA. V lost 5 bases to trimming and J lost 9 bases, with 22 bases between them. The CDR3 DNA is TGTGCCAGCAGCCCCTACTTCCCTTCGGAGAAGGCCCAGTACTTC. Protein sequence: CASSPYFPSEKAQYF.

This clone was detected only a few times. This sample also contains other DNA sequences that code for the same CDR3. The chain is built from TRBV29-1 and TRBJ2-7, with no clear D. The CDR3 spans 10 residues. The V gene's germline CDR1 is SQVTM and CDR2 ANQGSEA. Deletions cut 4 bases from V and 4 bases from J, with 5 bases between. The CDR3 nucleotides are TGCAGCGTTGCGGATTACGAGCAGTACTTC. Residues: CSVADYEQYF.

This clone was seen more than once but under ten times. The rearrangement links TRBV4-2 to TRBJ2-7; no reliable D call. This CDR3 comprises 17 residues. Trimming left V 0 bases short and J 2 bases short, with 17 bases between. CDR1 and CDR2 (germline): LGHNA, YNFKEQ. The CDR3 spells CASSQDLSLTDTYEQYF. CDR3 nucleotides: TGTGCCAGCAGCCAAGATTTGTCGCTGACGGATACCTACGAGCAGTACTTC.

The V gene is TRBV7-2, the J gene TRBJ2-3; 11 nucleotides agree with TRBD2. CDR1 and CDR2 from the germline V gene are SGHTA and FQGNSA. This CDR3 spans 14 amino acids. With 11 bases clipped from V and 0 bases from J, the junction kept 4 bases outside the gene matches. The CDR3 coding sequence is TGTGCCTGTAGACTAGCGGGAAGCACAGATACGCAGTATTTT. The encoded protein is CACRLAGSTDTQYF.

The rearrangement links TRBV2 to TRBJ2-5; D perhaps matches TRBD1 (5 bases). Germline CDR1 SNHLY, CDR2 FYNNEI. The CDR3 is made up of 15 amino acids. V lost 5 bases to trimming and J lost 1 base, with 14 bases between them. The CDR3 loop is CASSSRSGPQETQYF. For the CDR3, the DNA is TGTGCCAGCAGTAGCCGCTCAGGGCCCCAAGAGACCCAGTACTTC.

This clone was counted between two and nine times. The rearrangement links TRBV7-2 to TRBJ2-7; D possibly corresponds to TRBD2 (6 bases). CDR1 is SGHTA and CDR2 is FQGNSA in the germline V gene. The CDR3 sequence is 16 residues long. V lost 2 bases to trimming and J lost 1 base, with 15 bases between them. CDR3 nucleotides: TGTGCCAGCAGCTTAAGGACGGGAGCGAATTCCTACGAGCAGTACTTC. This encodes CASSLRTGANSYEQYF.

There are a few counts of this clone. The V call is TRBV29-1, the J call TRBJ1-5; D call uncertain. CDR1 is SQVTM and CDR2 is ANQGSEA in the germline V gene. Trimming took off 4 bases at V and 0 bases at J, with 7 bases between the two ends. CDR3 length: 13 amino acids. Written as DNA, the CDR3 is TGCAGCGTTGGTCAGGATAGCAATCAGCCCCAGCATTTT. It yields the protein CSVGQDSNQPQHF.

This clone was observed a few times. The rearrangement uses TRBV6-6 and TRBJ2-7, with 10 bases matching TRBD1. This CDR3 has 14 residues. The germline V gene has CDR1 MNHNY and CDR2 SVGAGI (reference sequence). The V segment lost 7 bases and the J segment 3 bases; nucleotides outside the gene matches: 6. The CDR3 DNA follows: TGTGCCAGCATTTCGGGACAGGGGCTCTACGAGCAGTACTTC. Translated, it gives CASISGQGLYEQYF.

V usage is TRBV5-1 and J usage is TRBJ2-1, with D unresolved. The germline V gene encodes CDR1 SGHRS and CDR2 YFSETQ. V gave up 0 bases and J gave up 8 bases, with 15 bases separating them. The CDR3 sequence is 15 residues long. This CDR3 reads CASSLGRAEFDEQFF. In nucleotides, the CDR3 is TGCGCCAGCAGCTTGGGACGGGCCGAGTTCGATGAGCAGTTCTTC. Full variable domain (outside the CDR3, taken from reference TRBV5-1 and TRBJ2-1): KAGVTQTPRYLIKTRGQQVTLSCSPISGHRSVSWYQQTPGQGLQFLFEYFSETQRNKGNFPGRFSGRQFSNSRSEMNVSTLELGDSALYLCASSLGRAEFDEQFFGPGTRLTVL.

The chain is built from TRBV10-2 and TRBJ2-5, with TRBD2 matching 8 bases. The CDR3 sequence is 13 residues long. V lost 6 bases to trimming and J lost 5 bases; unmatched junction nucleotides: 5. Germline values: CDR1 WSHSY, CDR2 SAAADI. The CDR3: CASRGTRWETQYF. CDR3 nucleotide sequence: TGCGCCAGCAGGGGGACTAGATGGGAGACCCAGTACTTC.

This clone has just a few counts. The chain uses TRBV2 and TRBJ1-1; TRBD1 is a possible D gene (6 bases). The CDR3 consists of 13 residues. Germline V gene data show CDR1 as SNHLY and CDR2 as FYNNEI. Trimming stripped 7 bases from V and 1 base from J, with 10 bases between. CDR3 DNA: TGTGCCAGCAATGGGGGCTCGAACACTGAAGCTTTCTTT. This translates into CASNGGSNTEAFF.